This TCR beta chain was sequenced for a study of blood T cell repertoires in COVID-19. Study details: Nucleic acid was either cDNA or gDNA, and it came from T cells, B-cell-depleted T cells, or PBMCs.

V shed 0 bases, J shed 2 bases, and the junction held 11 bases outside the gene matches. The length of the CDR3 is 18 residues. CDR1 LGHDT and CDR2 YNNKEL come from the germline V gene (reference sequence). Here immunoSEQ multiplex PCR was the method, and the copy in TCRdb shows in-frame clones only, minus some. The table shows a few hundred thousand clones, with approximately 91% occurring only once. What was sequenced was PBMCs or T cells enriched from blood (not recorded which). The rearrangement links TRBV3-1 (or the pseudogene TRBV3-2) to TRBJ1-2; the match to TRBD1 covers 8 bases. The source of this sequence is a human donor in a cohort exposed to, infected with or recovered from COVID-19 (not recorded which). The donor label of this sample is uncertain. The DNA of the CDR3 is TGTGCCAGCAGCCAAGACGCGACAGGGGATTACGGCAACTATGGCTACACCTTC. It encodes CASSQDATGDYGNYGYTF.